This is a list of T cell receptor beta chains from one sample in a study of regulatory T cells in long-lasting Graves disease. TCRdb processed the multiplex PCR reads anew with MiXCR; each CDR3 protein has one entry. Altogether about 470,000 distinct CDR3 sequences are present, less than 25% being singletons, with the ten largest covering less than 9%. The sequenced sample was peripheral blood mononuclear cells (PBMCs), obtained when the disease was refractory, from a patient treated with antithyroid drugs. These receptors came from a female donor with Graves disease. The CDR3 runs from the conserved cysteine through the conserved F or W. Fields, in order: CDR3 length, J gene, D gene, V gene, clone size, CDR3 DNA, CDR3 protein. The D gene is left open where the match is weak. The listing skips clone size in some rows; elsewhere it reads once, few, many or a size class.

CDR3 length: 15
J gene: TRBJ2-7
D gene: -
V gene: TRBV28
clone size: many
CDR3 DNA: TGTGCCAGCAAGGGTGTAGACTGGGGGCTCTACGAGCAGTACTTC
CDR3 protein: CASKGVDWGLYEQYF

CDR3 length: 15
J gene: TRBJ1-2
D gene: TRBD1
V gene: TRBV7-2
clone size: many
CDR3 DNA: TGTGCCAGCAGCTCAACACCCGGGACAGACCTTAGCTACACCTTC
CDR3 protein: CASSSTPGTDLSYTF

CDR3 length: 12
J gene: TRBJ1-5
D gene: -
V gene: TRBV28
clone size: many
CDR3 DNA: TGTGCCAGCAGTAACGACAGACAGCCCCAGCATTTT
CDR3 protein: CASSNDRQPQHF

CDR3 length: 14
J gene: TRBJ2-5
D gene: -
V gene: TRBV7-6
clone size: many
CDR3 DNA: TGTGCCAGCAGTCCTAATACTGACGACGAGACCCAGTACTTC
CDR3 protein: CASSPNTDDETQYF

CDR3 length: 14
J gene: TRBJ2-7
D gene: -
V gene: TRBV24-1
clone size: many
CDR3 DNA: TGTGCCACCAGTGACGCCGGGACGGTCTACGAGCAGTACTTC
CDR3 protein: CATSDAGTVYEQYF

CDR3 length: 9
J gene: TRBJ2-1
D gene: -
V gene: TRBV9
clone size: -
CDR3 DNA: TGTGCCAGCAGCGTCCGGGAGTTCTTC
CDR3 protein: CASSVREFF

CDR3 length: 16
J gene: TRBJ2-7
D gene: TRBD1
V gene: TRBV7-9
clone size: -
CDR3 DNA: TGTGCCAGCAGCCCCACTCCGGGACAGGGGACCTACGAGCAGTACTTC
CDR3 protein: CASSPTPGQGTYEQYF

CDR3 length: 16
J gene: TRBJ1-2
D gene: -
V gene: TRBV7-6
clone size: many
CDR3 DNA: TGTGCCAGCAGCCCGTTCTCGGGGAGGGTAGTCTATGGCTACACCTTC
CDR3 protein: CASSPFSGRVVYGYTF

CDR3 length: 14
J gene: TRBJ2-7
D gene: -
V gene: TRBV4-1
clone size: once
CDR3 DNA: TGCGCCAGCAGCCCGAGGCAGGGATACTACGAGCAGTACTTC
CDR3 protein: CASSPRQGYYEQYF

CDR3 length: 17
J gene: TRBJ1-1
D gene: TRBD1
V gene: TRBV7-9
clone size: few
CDR3 DNA: TGTGCCAGCAGTCCAGGGGCCGGACAGGGGTCGGACACTGAAGCTTTCTTT
CDR3 protein: CASSPGAGQGSDTEAFF

CDR3 length: 15
J gene: TRBJ2-7
D gene: TRBD1
V gene: TRBV27
clone size: many
CDR3 DNA: TGTGCCAGCAGAACAATCGGGACAGGAAGTTCGGAGCAGTACTTC
CDR3 protein: CASRTIGTGSSEQYF

CDR3 length: 15
J gene: TRBJ1-1
D gene: -
V gene: TRBV20-1
clone size: -
CDR3 DNA: TGCAGTGCTAGAGATCGACGCACCCTGAACACTGAAGCTTTCTTT
CDR3 protein: CSARDRRTLNTEAFF

CDR3 length: 16
J gene: TRBJ2-6
D gene: -
V gene: TRBV2
clone size: many
CDR3 DNA: TGTGCCAGCAGTAGATACAGTAGCTCTGGGGCCAACGTCCTGACTTTC
CDR3 protein: CASSRYSSSGANVLTF

CDR3 length: 14
J gene: TRBJ2-7
D gene: TRBD1
V gene: TRBV25-1
clone size: -
CDR3 DNA: TGTGCCAGCAGCGCCACCGGGACAGCTTACGAGCAGTACTTC
CDR3 protein: CASSATGTAYEQYF

CDR3 length: 15
J gene: TRBJ1-1
D gene: -
V gene: TRBV7-6
clone size: many
CDR3 DNA: TGTGCCAGCAGCTTAGACGGGGGGCTAAACACTGAAGCTTTCTTT
CDR3 protein: CASSLDGGLNTEAFF

CDR3 length: 18
J gene: TRBJ2-4
D gene: TRBD1
V gene: TRBV27
clone size: many
CDR3 DNA: TGTGCCAGCAGTTCGGGTCTGGACAGGGGGGATCCCAAAAACATTCAGTACTTC
CDR3 protein: CASSSGLDRGDPKNIQYF

CDR3 length: 12
J gene: TRBJ2-1
D gene: -
V gene: TRBV27
clone size: -
CDR3 DNA: TGTGCCAGCAGTTTTTCGAGGGATGAGCAGTTCTTC
CDR3 protein: CASSFSRDEQFF

CDR3 length: 16
J gene: TRBJ2-2
D gene: TRBD2
V gene: TRBV7-2
clone size: many
CDR3 DNA: TGTGCCAGCAGCATTACTAGCGGGGGTCGCACCGGGGAGCTGTTTTTT
CDR3 protein: CASSITSGGRTGELFF

CDR3 length: 15
J gene: TRBJ2-3
D gene: TRBD1
V gene: TRBV12-3/TRBV12-4
clone size: many
CDR3 DNA: TGTGCCAGCAGTACCGGGACAGGGAGCACAGATACGCAGTATTTT
CDR3 protein: CASSTGTGSTDTQYF

CDR3 length: 16
J gene: TRBJ2-7
D gene: TRBD1
V gene: TRBV7-2
clone size: few
CDR3 DNA: TGTGCCAGCAGCTTAAAGGGACAGGTTTTATCCTACGAGCAGTACTTC
CDR3 protein: CASSLKGQVLSYEQYF

CDR3 length: 17
J gene: TRBJ1-6
D gene: TRBD1
V gene: TRBV12-3/TRBV12-4
clone size: many
CDR3 DNA: TGTGCCAGCAGTTCTTATACCGGGACAGAGCATAATTCACCCCTCCACTTT
CDR3 protein: CASSSYTGTEHNSPLHF

CDR3 length: 14
J gene: TRBJ2-7
D gene: TRBD2
V gene: TRBV7-3
clone size: few
CDR3 DNA: TGTGCCAGCAGCTCAAGCGGGGGATACTACGAGCAGTACTTC
CDR3 protein: CASSSSGGYYEQYF

CDR3 length: 18
J gene: TRBJ2-2
D gene: -
V gene: TRBV2
clone size: many
CDR3 DNA: TGTGCCAGCAGGGGGGAGGCCGTCATAATCGCGGACACCGGGGAGCTGTTTTTT
CDR3 protein: CASRGEAVIIADTGELFF

CDR3 length: 15
J gene: TRBJ2-7
D gene: -
V gene: TRBV20-1
clone size: many
CDR3 DNA: TGCAGTGCTAGAGACCCACTAATTTCTACCTACGAGCAGTACTTC
CDR3 protein: CSARDPLISTYEQYF

CDR3 length: 16
J gene: TRBJ1-5
D gene: -
V gene: TRBV19
clone size: -
CDR3 DNA: TGTGCCAGTAGTATAGGTCTGGAGGCAGCCAATCAGCCCCAGCATTTT
CDR3 protein: CASSIGLEAANQPQHF

CDR3 length: 13
J gene: TRBJ1-3
D gene: -
V gene: TRBV27
clone size: few
CDR3 DNA: TGTGCCAGCAGTTTATATGAGGGAAACACCATATATTTT
CDR3 protein: CASSLYEGNTIYF

CDR3 length: 14
J gene: TRBJ2-1
D gene: TRBD1
V gene: TRBV6-2/TRBV6-3
clone size: many
CDR3 DNA: TGTGCCAGCAGTTACTTGAGGGGGCACTATGAGCAGTTCTTC
CDR3 protein: CASSYLRGHYEQFF

CDR3 length: 13
J gene: TRBJ1-1
D gene: -
V gene: TRBV19
clone size: many
CDR3 DNA: TGTGCCAGTAGTTGGAGACCTCCCGCTGAAGCTTTCTTT
CDR3 protein: CASSWRPPAEAFF

CDR3 length: 13
J gene: TRBJ1-1
D gene: -
V gene: TRBV5-1
clone size: few
CDR3 DNA: TGCGCCAGCAGTCCAGGACAGAGCACTGAAGCTTTCTTT
CDR3 protein: CASSPGQSTEAFF

CDR3 length: 14
J gene: TRBJ2-7
D gene: -
V gene: TRBV28
clone size: many
CDR3 DNA: TGTGCCAGCAGTCACAGTGGGTCAGCCTACGAGCAGTACTTC
CDR3 protein: CASSHSGSAYEQYF

CDR3 length: 14
J gene: TRBJ1-2
D gene: -
V gene: TRBV20-1
clone size: many
CDR3 DNA: TGCAGTGCCGAGAAGGAGGCAGACTTCTATGGCTACACCTTC
CDR3 protein: CSAEKEADFYGYTF

CDR3 length: 16
J gene: TRBJ1-5
D gene: -
V gene: TRBV28
clone size: few
CDR3 DNA: TGTGCCAGCAGTTTATATGTGGGGGGTAGCAATCAGCCCCAGCATTTT
CDR3 protein: CASSLYVGGSNQPQHF

CDR3 length: 15
J gene: TRBJ2-5
D gene: -
V gene: TRBV27
clone size: -
CDR3 DNA: TGTGCCAGCAGCGGAACAGGCGGAGGAGGTTGGACCCAGTACTTC
CDR3 protein: CASSGTGGGGWTQYF

CDR3 length: 15
J gene: TRBJ1-2
D gene: -
V gene: TRBV10-2
clone size: many
CDR3 DNA: TGCGCCAGCAGTGACCCCCATGGGGGTTCCTATGGCTACACCTTC
CDR3 protein: CASSDPHGGSYGYTF

CDR3 length: 14
J gene: TRBJ2-7
D gene: -
V gene: TRBV7-2
clone size: many
CDR3 DNA: TGTGCCAGCAGCTCAAGGACAGTCTCCTACGAGCAGTACTTC
CDR3 protein: CASSSRTVSYEQYF

CDR3 length: 12
J gene: TRBJ2-7
D gene: -
V gene: TRBV6-9
clone size: few
CDR3 DNA: TGTGCCAGCAGTTCGGGAGTATCCGAGCAGTACTTC
CDR3 protein: CASSSGVSEQYF

CDR3 length: 13
J gene: TRBJ1-2
D gene: TRBD1
V gene: TRBV30
clone size: many
CDR3 DNA: TGTGCCTGGTCGACAGGGGGCCGGCGTGGCTACACCTTC
CDR3 protein: CAWSTGGRRGYTF

CDR3 length: 13
J gene: TRBJ2-1
D gene: -
V gene: TRBV28
clone size: few
CDR3 DNA: TGCAACGGACCGATCACAATTTACAATGAGCAGTTCTTC
CDR3 protein: CNGPITIYNEQFF

CDR3 length: 14
J gene: TRBJ1-6
D gene: -
V gene: TRBV6-2/TRBV6-3
clone size: few
CDR3 DNA: TGTGCCAGCAGTTTCGAGACAGAGGGCTCACCCCTCCACTTT
CDR3 protein: CASSFETEGSPLHF

CDR3 length: 14
J gene: TRBJ2-2
D gene: -
V gene: TRBV27
clone size: -
CDR3 DNA: TGTGCCAGCAGTTTAGGGTCAGGGACCGGGGAGCTGTTTTTT
CDR3 protein: CASSLGSGTGELFF

CDR3 length: 12
J gene: TRBJ2-7
D gene: TRBD1
V gene: TRBV29-1
clone size: -
CDR3 DNA: TGCAGCGGCCGGGACAGTGCCTACGAGCAGTACTTC
CDR3 protein: CSGRDSAYEQYF

CDR3 length: 13
J gene: TRBJ1-2
D gene: -
V gene: TRBV30
clone size: -
CDR3 DNA: TGTGCCTGGAGTGCCCCCGGGGGGCTCGGCTACACCTTC
CDR3 protein: CAWSAPGGLGYTF

CDR3 length: 16
J gene: TRBJ2-7
D gene: TRBD1
V gene: TRBV5-5
clone size: many
CDR3 DNA: TGTGCCAGCAGCCGAAGGGACAGGGGCGATACCTACGAGCAGTACTTC
CDR3 protein: CASSRRDRGDTYEQYF

CDR3 length: 16
J gene: TRBJ2-7
D gene: TRBD1
V gene: TRBV29-1
clone size: -
CDR3 DNA: TGCAGCGTCTCGGACCTGGGACAGAAGAACTCCTACGAGCAGTACTTC
CDR3 protein: CSVSDLGQKNSYEQYF

CDR3 length: 17
J gene: TRBJ2-3
D gene: TRBD2
V gene: TRBV12-5
clone size: -
CDR3 DNA: TGTGCTAGTGGTTTGGTACTGAGCGGGAGCACCCCAGATACGCAGTATTTT
CDR3 protein: CASGLVLSGSTPDTQYF

CDR3 length: 14
J gene: TRBJ1-5
D gene: TRBD1
V gene: TRBV12-3/TRBV12-4
clone size: many
CDR3 DNA: TGTGCCAGCAGTTGGGGACAGCTCAATCAGCCCCAGCATTTT
CDR3 protein: CASSWGQLNQPQHF

CDR3 length: 14
J gene: TRBJ2-5
D gene: TRBD2
V gene: TRBV12-3/TRBV12-4
clone size: many
CDR3 DNA: TGTGCCAGCAGTTTGCCGGGAGGCGGGGAGACCCAGTACTTC
CDR3 protein: CASSLPGGGETQYF

CDR3 length: 15
J gene: TRBJ1-5
D gene: -
V gene: TRBV27
clone size: many
CDR3 DNA: TGTGCCAGCAGTTTGTACCAGGGAGGGAATCAGCCCCAGCATTTT
CDR3 protein: CASSLYQGGNQPQHF

CDR3 length: 15
J gene: TRBJ2-2
D gene: -
V gene: TRBV6-1
clone size: few
CDR3 DNA: TGTGCCAGCAGTGATCCGATAGGACGCACCGGGGAGCTGTTTTTT
CDR3 protein: CASSDPIGRTGELFF